The 27 T cell receptor beta chains below were found in one sample sequenced in a study of tumor and adjacent non-tumor tissue in lung cancer. A modified ARM-PCR protocol with three rounds of nested PCR amplified TCRbeta. Via MiXCR, TCRdb re-called the multiplex PCR reads, giving one row per CDR3 protein. The data contain about 100,000 distinct CDR3 sequences, less than 75% of them singletons. The template was RNA from unsorted bulk tissue. This non-tumor lung sample came from over 3 cm beyond the tumor edge. Sequenced material: distant non-tumor lung tissue. The receptors stem from a man aged 25 to 40 with non-small cell lung cancer.

Worth noting for this clonotype: Without the conserved terminal phenylalanine or tryptophan, this CDR3 likely stems from a read error. V gene TRBV29-1 combines with J gene TRBJ1-1; TRBD1 matches 7 bases. The CDR3 length is 14 residues. From germline, CDR1 is SQVTM and CDR2 ANQGSEA. The junction had 2 bases not matched to a gene; V was cut back by 0 bases and J by 1 base. The CDR3 DNA sequence: TGCAGCGTTGAAGAGTCAGGGGGGAACACTGAAGCTTTCTCT. Residues: CSVEESGGNTEAFS.

This clonotype occurred a few times. The chain uses TRBV7-9 and TRBJ2-7; D is possibly TRBD1 or TRBD2 (5 bases each). Germline CDR1 and CDR2: SEHNR and FQNEAQ (reference sequence). This CDR3 is 12 amino acids long. The V and J ends lost 5 bases and 4 bases respectively, with 9 bases between them. The CDR3 nucleotides read TGTGCCAGCAGCCCGAGGGGATACGAGCAGTACTTC. Translated, it gives CASSPRGYEQYF. Filled out from reference TRBV7-9 and TRBJ2-7, the complete variable domain reads DTGVSQNPRHKITKRGQNVTFRCDPISEHNRLYWYRQTLGQGPEFLTYFQNEAQLEKSRLLSDRFSAERPKGSFSTLEIQRTEQGDSAMYLCASSPRGYEQYFGPGTRLTVT.

Turning to this clonotype: One junction end disagrees with the germline gene, perhaps due to a read error. This chain joins TRBV29-1 and TRBJ2-7; D is perhaps TRBD1 (6 bases). CDR1 and CDR2 from the germline V gene are SQVTM and ANQGSEA. The CDR3 consists of 15 residues. CDR3 bases: TGTAGCGTTGGGTCGGACAGATTAACCTCCTACGGGCAGTACTTC. This translates into CSVGSDRLTSYGQYF.

With respect to this clonotype: Its ends do not fully match the called genes, so a read error is possible. This chain links TRBV29-1 with TRBJ2-7; perhaps TRBD1 as D (6 bases). The CDR3 covers 15 residues. Germline V lookup: CDR1 SQVTM, CDR2 ANQGSEA. Written as DNA, the CDR3 is TGCAGCGTTGGGTCGGACAGATTAACCTCCTACGAGCAATCCTTC. Its translation: CSVGSDRLTSYEQSF.

This clonotype has a handful of counts. The chain combines TRBV18 with TRBJ2-3; TRBD2 might be the D (6 bases). CDR1 KGHSH and CDR2 LQKENI come from the germline V gene. The CDR3 is 15 residues long. The V and J ends lost 3 bases and 0 bases respectively, with 10 bases between them. CDR3 sequence (DNA): TGTGCCAGCTCACCTCCCAGCGGGAGCACAGATACGCAGTATTTT. Its translation: CASSPPSGSTDTQYF.

This clonotype was counted between two and nine times. Possible read error: a much larger clone is one base away. The chain is built from TRBV20-1 and TRBJ2-4, with D uncertain. The CDR3 loop spans 13 amino acids. Per the germline V gene, CDR1 is DFQATT and CDR2 is SNEGSKA (reference sequence). The CDR3 coding sequence is TGCAGTGTTAGAATCCGAACCAAAAACATTCAGTACTTC. The encoded protein is CSVRIRTKNIQYF.

The rearrangement links TRBV20-1 to TRBJ1-4; D is possibly TRBD1 (5 bases). This CDR3 contains 14 residues. The V gene lost 7 bases and the J gene lost 8 bases, with 20 bases spanning the gap. Looked up from germline, CDR1 is DFQATT and CDR2 is SNEGSKA (reference sequence). The DNA of the CDR3 is TGCAGTGTTTCAGTAGGGGCCGATGAAGAAAAACTGTTTTTT. Translating it yields CSVSVGADEEKLFF.

To note about this clonotype: This may come from a read error, since a much larger clone is one base off. V usage is TRBV5-1 and J usage is TRBJ2-7; no clear D gene. Trimming took off 4 bases at V and 3 bases at J, with 11 bases between the two ends. The CDR3 totals 13 residues. The germline gives CDR1 SGHRS, CDR2 YFSETQ. The CDR3 region has the DNA TGCGCCAGCAGCCCCGTACAGATCTACGAGCAGTACTTC. Encoded protein: CASSPVQIYEQYF.

About this clonotype itself: The CDR3 ends on some other residue instead of the conserved phenylalanine or tryptophan, so this is likely a read error. The V gene is TRBV11-2, the J gene TRBJ1-2; 7 positions match TRBD1. The CDR3 has 13 amino acids. The junction had 6 bases not matched to a gene; V was cut back by 2 bases and J by 9 bases. Germline V gene lookup returns CDR1 SGHAT and CDR2 FQNNGV. The CDR3 region has the DNA TGTGCCAGCAGCTTAACAGGGGTAAATTGCTACACCCTT. It encodes CASSLTGVNCYTL.

This clonotype was counted a few times. The J gene is TRBJ1-6, the V gene TRBV12-3 or TRBV12-4, with D possibly TRBD1 on 5 matching bases. The CDR3 loop spans 16 amino acids. V was pared by 6 bases and J by 10 bases, with 22 bases between. The CDR3 coding sequence is TGTGCCAGCAGCCGCCAGGGATCTCGGCTCGCCTCACCCCTCCACTTT. Translating gives CASSRQGSRLASPLHF.

The genes are TRBV29-1 and TRBJ2-3, with unresolved D. Trimming left V 8 bases short and J 5 bases short, with 20 bases between. This CDR3 has 14 residues. Germline lookup yields CDR1 SQVTM and CDR2 ANQGSEA. The CDR3 here is CSMGSGTVGDTQYF. CDR3 nucleotides: TGCAGCATGGGGTCCGGAACAGTGGGAGATACGCAGTATTTT.

This chain links TRBV24-1 with TRBJ1-2; a possible D gene is TRBD1 (5 bases). There are 14 residues in the CDR3. V was clipped by 8 bases and J by 7 bases, with 19 bases between them. Germline V lookup: CDR1 KGHDR, CDR2 SFDVKD. CDR3 in DNA: TGTGCCACCAATAGAACGGGGCCCGAGAGTGGCTACACCTTC. Translating it yields CATNRTGPESGYTF.

Remarks on this clonotype: An end of the junction differs from the germline gene, which may be a read error. The chain couples TRBV4-1 to TRBJ2-1; D remains unclear. Germline V lookup: CDR1 MGHRA, CDR2 YSYEKL. This CDR3 is built from 14 residues. CDR3 amino acids: CASSQDHSPDEQFF. The CDR3 DNA sequence: TGTGCCAGCAGCCAAGATCACTCCCCTGATGAGCAGTTCTTC.

Many counts were recorded for this clonotype. The chain recombines TRBV6-2 or TRBV6-3 with TRBJ2-2, with D perhaps TRBD2 (6 bases). CDR3 length: 13 amino acids. The germline gives CDR1 MNHEY, CDR2 SVGEGT. V lost 5 bases and J 7 bases, leaving 11 bases between the germline ends. In DNA form, the CDR3 reads TGTGCCAGCAGTCCTAGCGATGTCGGGGAGCTGTTTTTT. It is translated as CASSPSDVGELFF.

This clonotype was observed at least ten times. The chain uses TRBV12-3 or TRBV12-4 and TRBJ2-3, with D perhaps assigned TRBD1 or TRBD2 (7 bases each). The CDR3 has 16 residues. The ends were cut back, 5 bases at V and 6 bases at J, with 21 bases in the middle. Here the CDR3 DNA reads TGTGCCAGCAGTCCCAGGGGGGGGGAGGGCTATGATACGCAGTATTTT. Translating gives CASSPRGGEGYDTQYF.

This clonotype was counted only a few times. This may be a read error: a much more frequent sequence differs by one nucleotide. This chain joins TRBV6-5 and TRBJ1-2, with D maybe TRBD1 (5 bases). Trimming stripped 2 bases from V and 8 bases from J, with 12 bases between. This CDR3 is built from 13 residues. The V gene's germline CDR1 is MNHEY and CDR2 SVGAGI. The CDR3 DNA follows: TGTGCCAGCAGTTACGGTTCAGGGCGGGGCTACACCTTC. Protein: CASSYGSGRGYTF.

This clonotype was recorded at least ten times. The chain is built from TRBV10-3 and TRBJ1-6; D might be TRBD1 (5 bases). The germline V gene has CDR1 ENHRY and CDR2 SYGVKD. The CDR3 is 14 residues long. The V and J ends lost 7 bases and 9 bases respectively, with 16 bases between them. The CDR3 nucleotides read TGTGCCATCAACGAAGACGCAGGGAGTTCACCCCTCCACTTT. It yields the protein CAINEDAGSSPLHF.

This clonotype was picked up a small number of times. One base away lies a much larger clone, so this may be a sequencing read error. The gene calls are TRBV10-3 and TRBJ1-1, with TRBD1 identical over 9 bases. Germline V gene data show CDR1 as ENHRY and CDR2 as SYGVKD. With 7 bases clipped from V and 3 bases from J, the junction kept 9 bases outside the gene matches. This CDR3 region has 15 residues. The CDR3: CAINRGTGWDTEAFF. The CDR3 DNA is TGTGCCATCAATCGGGGGACAGGGTGGGACACTGAAGCTTTCTTT.

This clonotype was counted a few times. V and J are TRBV11-2 and TRBJ1-3; TRBD1 aligns across 7 bases. The V gene's germline CDR1 is SGHAT and CDR2 FQNNGV. The junction had 7 bases not matched to a gene; V was cut back by 5 bases and J by 3 bases. This CDR3 has 15 amino acids. The CDR3: CASSRQGGFGNTIYF. Written as DNA, the CDR3 is TGTGCCAGCAGCCGACAGGGTGGATTTGGAAACACCATATATTTT.

Of note for this clonotype: This may come from a read error, since a much larger clone is one base off. The genes are TRBV6-5 and TRBJ2-7, with D unresolved. Per germline, CDR1 MNHEY and CDR2 SVGAGI. The germline V and J ends were trimmed by 4 bases and 2 bases, with 12 bases remaining between them. This CDR3 is built from 14 residues. CDR3 sequence: CASSSATAAYEQYF. CDR3 sequence (DNA): TGTGCCAGCAGTTCCGCGACGGCGGCCTACGAGCAGTACTTC.

This clonotype appeared a few times. A read error is possible here, since a much larger clone lies one base away. The gene calls are TRBV4-1 and TRBJ1-1; D ambiguous. Germline CDR1 and CDR2: MGHRA and YSYEKL. V lost 1 base, J lost 3 bases, and 6 bases lay in between. The CDR3 runs 13 residues. CDR3 sequence (DNA): TGCGCCAGCAGCCAAGCGGAGGACACTGAAGCTTTCTTT. Translation gives CASSQAEDTEAFF.

Regarding this clonotype: The final CDR3 position lacks the conserved phenylalanine or tryptophan, pointing to a likely read error. The limits of the CDR3 on the DNA are not certain, so only TCRdb's listed CDR3 is given. The rearrangement links TRBV11-2 to TRBJ1-2; no check of the table's D call, TRBD1, against the DNA was made. Both ends counted, the CDR3 spans 12 residues. Germline V gene sequence: CDR1 SGHAT, CDR2 FQNNGV. CDR3 sequence reads: CASSSQDRSCTL.

In its sample, this clonotype was seen many times. The chain has TRBV4-1 and TRBJ2-1; unclear D gene. Trimming cost V 0 bases and J 9 bases, with 15 bases left between them. The germline V gene encodes CDR1 MGHRA and CDR2 YSYEKL. CDR3 size: 15 residues. DNA of the CDR3: TGCGCCAGCAGCCAAGATGGACCCCGTAGAGGTGAGCAGTTCTTC. It codes for CASSQDGPRRGEQFF.

This clonotype has only one observation. The CDR3 region is CAREGGISTEAFF. CDR3 DNA sequence: TGCGCCAGAGAGGGGGGGATAAGCACTGAAGCTTTCTTT. This chain connects TRBV10-1 to TRBJ1-1; D is perhaps TRBD1 (6 bases). There are 13 residues in the CDR3. Looked up from germline, CDR1 is WNHNN and CDR2 is SYGVQD (reference sequence). V lost 9 bases to trimming and J lost 4 bases, with 15 bases between them.

Remarks on this clonotype: This may come from a read error, since a much larger clone is one base off. The rearrangement uses TRBV5-6 and TRBJ2-7, with D tentatively TRBD2 (5 bases). Germline CDR1 SGHDT, CDR2 YYEEEE. CDR3 size: 13 residues. CDR3 coding DNA: TGTGCCACCAGCTTGGCGGGCAGTAGGGAGCAGTACTTC. This encodes CATSLAGSREQYF.

With regard to this clonotype: The junction shows a germline mismatch at one end, possibly a read error. The rearrangement links TRBV11-3 to TRBJ2-5; D is tentatively TRBD1 or TRBD2 (5 bases each). The CDR3 contains 15 residues. Germline lookup yields CDR1 SGHNT and CDR2 YENEEA. The CDR3 DNA follows: TGTGCCATCAGCTTGACAACCGGGACGGGAGAGACCCAGTACTTC. As protein: CAISLTTGTGETQYF.

Notes on this clonotype: The CDR3 carries no conserved terminal phenylalanine or tryptophan, so it likely arises from a read error. Because the CDR3's place on the DNA is in doubt, the DNA is left out and the CDR3 is given as listed by TCRdb. The rearrangement uses TRBV29-1 and TRBJ1-2; TRBD1, the table's D call, lacks a check against the DNA. Looked up from germline, CDR1 is SQVTM and CDR2 is ANQGSEA. The CDR3 comprises 13 residues, both ends counted. CDR3 amino acids: CSTSDSRVYGFTI.